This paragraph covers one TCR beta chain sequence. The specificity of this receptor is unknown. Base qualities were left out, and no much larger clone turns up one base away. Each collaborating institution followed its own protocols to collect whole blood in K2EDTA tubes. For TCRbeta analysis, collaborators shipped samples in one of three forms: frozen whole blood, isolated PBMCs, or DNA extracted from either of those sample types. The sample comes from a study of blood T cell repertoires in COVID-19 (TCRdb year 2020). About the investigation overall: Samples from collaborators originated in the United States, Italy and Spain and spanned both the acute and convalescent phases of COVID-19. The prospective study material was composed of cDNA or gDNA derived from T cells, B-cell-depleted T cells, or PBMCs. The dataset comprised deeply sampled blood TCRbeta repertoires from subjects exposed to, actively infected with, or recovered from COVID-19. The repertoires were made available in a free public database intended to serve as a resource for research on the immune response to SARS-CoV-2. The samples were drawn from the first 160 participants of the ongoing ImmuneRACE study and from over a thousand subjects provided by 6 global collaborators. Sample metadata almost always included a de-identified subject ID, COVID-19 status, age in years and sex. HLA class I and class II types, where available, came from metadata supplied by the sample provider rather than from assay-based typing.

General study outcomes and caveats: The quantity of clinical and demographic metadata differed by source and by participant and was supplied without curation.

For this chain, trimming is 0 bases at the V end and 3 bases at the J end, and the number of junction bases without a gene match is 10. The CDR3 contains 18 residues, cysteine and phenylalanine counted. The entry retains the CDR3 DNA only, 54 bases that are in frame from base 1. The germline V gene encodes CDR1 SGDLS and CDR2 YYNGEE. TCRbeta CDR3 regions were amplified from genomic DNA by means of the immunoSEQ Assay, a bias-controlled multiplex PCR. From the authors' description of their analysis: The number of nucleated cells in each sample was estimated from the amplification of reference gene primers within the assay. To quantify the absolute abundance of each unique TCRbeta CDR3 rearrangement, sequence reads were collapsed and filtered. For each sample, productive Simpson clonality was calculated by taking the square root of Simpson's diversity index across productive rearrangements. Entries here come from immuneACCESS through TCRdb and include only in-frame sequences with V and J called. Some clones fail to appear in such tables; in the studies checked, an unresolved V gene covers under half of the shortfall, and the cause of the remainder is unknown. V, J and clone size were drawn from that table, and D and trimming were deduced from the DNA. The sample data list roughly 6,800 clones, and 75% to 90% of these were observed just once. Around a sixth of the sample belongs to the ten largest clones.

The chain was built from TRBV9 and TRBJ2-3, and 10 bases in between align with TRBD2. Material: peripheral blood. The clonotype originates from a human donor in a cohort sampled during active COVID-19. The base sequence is TGTGCCAGCAGCGTAGATCTCCCTAGCGGGAGTGGTACAGATACGCAGTATTTT. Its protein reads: CASSVDLPSGSGTDTQYF.